A selection of T cell receptor beta chains follows, all from one sample in a study of beta chain features in type 1 diabetes. The protocol was immunoSEQ multiplex PCR, while the TCRdb copy is restricted to in-frame clones and leaves out a portion. Among about 230,000 clones listed, 9.6% were seen once. The sequenced material came from naive CD4+ T cells from blood. Source of these receptors: a woman aged 18-29 years in good health. Each CDR3 is given with its conserved first and last residue. Fields, in order: clone size, J gene, D gene, V gene, CDR3 DNA, CDR3 protein. D genes are given only for firm matches. The size field is filled for only some rows; it gives once, few, many or a size class.

few | TRBJ1-2 | - | TRBV2 | TGTGCCAGCAAGCACCGGACTCTACGGTATGGCTACACCTTC | CASKHRTLRYGYTF
- | TRBJ2-7 | - | TRBV11-2 | TGTGCCAGCCGCCGTCGACCGGCGGGGACTTACGAGCAGTACTTC | CASRRRPAGTYEQYF
- | TRBJ1-2 | TRBD1 | TRBV18 | TGTGCCAGCTCACCCGCCGGGACAGGGGACTATGGCTACACCTTC | CASSPAGTGDYGYTF
few | TRBJ2-7 | TRBD1 | TRBV5-6 | TGTGCCAGCAGCTTATCCGGGACAGGCCCCTACGAGCAGTACTTC | CASSLSGTGPYEQYF
few | TRBJ2-5 | - | TRBV5-1 | TGCGCCAGCAGCCCCGGGTACCAAGAGACCCAGTACTTC | CASSPGYQETQYF
- | TRBJ1-1 | - | TRBV6-1 | TGTGCCAGCAGTTTACAGGGCACTGAAGCTTTCTTT | CASSLQGTEAFF
few | TRBJ1-2 | - | TRBV5-1 | TGCGCCAGCAGCTTTCGACAGGAGTATGGCTACACCTTC | CASSFRQEYGYTF
few | TRBJ1-1 | TRBD1 | TRBV19 | TGTGCCAGTAGTATAGAAGGGGGCGAGGGCACTGAAGCTTTCTTT | CASSIEGGEGTEAFF
- | TRBJ2-7 | - | TRBV2 | TGTGCCAGCAGTGAACAGGGAAGCTCCTACGAGCAGTACTTC | CASSEQGSSYEQYF
few | TRBJ1-1 | - | TRBV2 | TGTGCCAGCAGTGATGCCTCGGCAGGGAACACTGAAGCTTTCTTT | CASSDASAGNTEAFF
- | TRBJ2-7 | - | TRBV9 | TGTGCCAGCAGCGTACAGGGCATCGACGAGCAGTACTTC | CASSVQGIDEQYF
- | TRBJ2-3 | TRBD2 | TRBV9 | TGTGCCAGCAGCCTACGATGGGGGGGGGAGGCAGATACGCAGTATTTT | CASSLRWGGEADTQYF
few | TRBJ2-1 | - | TRBV9 | TGTGCCAGCAGCGTAGGGTTCGGGTTTGACAATGAGCAGTTCTTC | CASSVGFGFDNEQFF
- | TRBJ2-7 | TRBD1 | TRBV7-9 | TGTGCCAGCAGCTTAACAGGGGGAACGGCTAACTACGAGCAGTACTTC | CASSLTGGTANYEQYF
- | TRBJ2-1 | - | TRBV11-2 | TGTGCCAGCAGCACACAACCGTTCAATGAGCAGTTCTTC | CASSTQPFNEQFF
- | TRBJ1-1 | TRBD1 | TRBV13 | TGTGCCAGCAGCTTAATCCGGGACAGTGAAGCTTTCTTT | CASSLIRDSEAFF
- | TRBJ1-2 | TRBD1 | TRBV7-9 | TGTGCCAGCAGCTTGGGACAGAACCAGATCTATGGCTACACCTTC | CASSLGQNQIYGYTF
- | TRBJ1-4 | - | TRBV5-8 | TGTGCCAGCAGGTCAGGGAATAATGAAAAACTGTTTTTT | CASRSGNNEKLFF
- | TRBJ1-1 | - | TRBV30 | TGTGCCTGGAGTGTACCCAGGAACACTGAAGCTTTCTTT | CAWSVPRNTEAFF
- | TRBJ1-1 | - | TRBV18 | TGTGCCAGCTCCGAGAATCAAGGCCTTAGGGGCGACACTGAAGCTTTCTTT | CASSENQGLRGDTEAFF
few | TRBJ1-1 | - | TRBV5-6 | TGTGCCAGCAGCCTGCGCAGGGAACGACCGGCTTTCTTT | CASSLRRERPAFF
- | TRBJ2-1 | TRBD2 | TRBV11-2 | TGTGCCAGCAGCTCCCAGCGGGGGGGTGGCTCCTACAATGAGCAGTTCTTC | CASSSQRGGGSYNEQFF
- | TRBJ1-1 | - | TRBV5-1 | TGCGCCAGCAGCCTACAGACGAACACTGAAGCTTTCTTT | CASSLQTNTEAFF
- | TRBJ1-1 | - | TRBV30 | TGTGCCTGGAGCGGGGTCGGAGGAAAGGACACTGAAGCTTTCTTT | CAWSGVGGKDTEAFF
few | TRBJ2-2 | TRBD2 | TRBV6-4 | TGTGCCAGCAGTAGGACTAGCGGCCAACCCTACGGGGAGCTGTTTTTT | CASSRTSGQPYGELFF
- | TRBJ2-5 | TRBD2 | TRBV19 | TGTGCCAGTAGTATGGGGGGGGGAAGGGAGACCCAGTACTTC | CASSMGGGRETQYF
few | TRBJ1-2 | - | TRBV5-1 | TGCGCCAGCAGCACAAACAGGGATGGCTACACCTTC | CASSTNRDGYTF
few | TRBJ2-1 | TRBD2 | TRBV9 | TGTGCCACCCCTCTAGCGGGGGGGCCTAATGAGCAGTTCTTC | CATPLAGGPNEQFF
few | TRBJ2-4 | TRBD1 | TRBV2 | TGTGCCAGCAGGGAACGGGACAGCACCCCGAATAACATTCAGTACTTC | CASRERDSTPNNIQYF
- | TRBJ2-1 | TRBD1 | TRBV2 | TGTGCCAGCAACTCACCAGGGGGACCTACAAACAATGAGCAGTTCTTC | CASNSPGGPTNNEQFF
- | TRBJ2-1 | TRBD1 | TRBV5-1 | TGCGCCAGCAGCTTCGGGACAGGGAGCTACAATGAGCAGTTCTTC | CASSFGTGSYNEQFF
few | TRBJ2-7 | TRBD1 | TRBV11-2 | TGTGCCAGCAGCCCCTCGGGCAGGGGGTTCTACGAGCAGTACTTC | CASSPSGRGFYEQYF
few | TRBJ2-3 | TRBD2 | TRBV11-2 | TGTGCCAGCAGCTTAGGGGCTAGCGGGTCTAGCACAGATACGCAGTATTTT | CASSLGASGSSTDTQYF
- | TRBJ2-5 | - | TRBV5-4 | TGTGCCAGCAGCGACGCGGGGCGGGAAGAGACCCAGTACTTC | CASSDAGREETQYF
few | TRBJ1-2 | TRBD1 | TRBV7-9 | TGTGCCAGCAGCTTTCCCAGGACAGGGGGAGATGGCTACACCTTC | CASSFPRTGGDGYTF
- | TRBJ1-3 | TRBD1 | TRBV2 | TGTGCCAGCCGACCAGGGACAGCAGAGAACACCATATATTTT | CASRPGTAENTIYF
- | TRBJ1-1 | - | TRBV25-1 | TGTGCCAGCAGGGGGGCGACTGAAGCTTTCTTT | CASRGATEAFF
few | TRBJ2-1 | TRBD2 | TRBV7-8 | TGTGCCAGCAGCCCATGGGGGCCGGGAGGGAGCACCTACAATGAGCAGTTCTTC | CASSPWGPGGSTYNEQFF
- | TRBJ2-1 | TRBD2 | TRBV5-4 | TGTGCCAGCAGCGAGAATCTCGAGGGAGGGCTGGATGAGCAGTTCTTC | CASSENLEGGLDEQFF
- | TRBJ2-1 | TRBD2 | TRBV2 | TGTGCCAGCAAAGTCCTAGCGGGAGTCAATGAGCAGTTCTTC | CASKVLAGVNEQFF